The clone carrying this TCR beta chain was picked up a small number of times. Its antigen is unknown. The V end lost 2 bases, the J end lost 3 bases, and 16 bases lay between the germline ends. The CDR3 length is 16 residues. The germline gives CDR1 SNHLY, CDR2 FYNNEI. Unique molecular identifiers featured in how the TCRbeta library was prepared. TCRdb ran MiXCR on the PCR reads and lists one entry per CDR3 protein. Of about 980,000 distinct CDR3 sequences listed, less than 30% are singletons. This sample is part of a study of T-cell reconstitution after alpha-beta-depleted transplantation in children. Overall study results and limits: High day-60 TCRbeta diversity in some patients came from surviving recipient T cells and thymic progenitors. Reportedly, only several hundred clones from non-depleted graft cells drove alpha-beta T-cell counts at about two months. One year after transplant, T-cell counts and diversity came mostly from newly produced T cells.

Sequenced here: PBMCs, mostly from graft donor cells, sampled 360 days after TCRalphabeta/CD19-depleted stem cell transplant. This receptor was obtained from a boy under two years old who had a stem cell transplant for SCID, so the T cells may come from the graft donor. The chain links TRBV2 to TRBJ1-1; D unresolved. The CDR3 loop is CASSERPGFVYTEAFF. CDR3 DNA sequence: TGTGCCAGCAGTGAAAGGCCAGGCTTCGTGTACACTGAAGCTTTCTTT.